These 25 T cell receptor beta chains share one sample of origin, sequenced in a study of blood T cell repertoires in COVID-19. Repertoires were generated with immunoSEQ multiplex PCR, while TCRdb's copy carries only in-frame clones and drops some. The sample shows roughly 330,000 clones, 86% of them seen only once. Sequenced: peripheral blood. The origin of the receptors is a woman between 45 and 65 years old with acute or convalescent COVID-19.

This sequence joins TRBV27 and TRBJ1-1; D possibly corresponds to TRBD1 (5 bases). Germline V gene data show CDR1 as MNHEY and CDR2 as SMNVEV (reference sequence). V lost 6 bases and J 4 bases, leaving 15 bases between the germline ends. This CDR3 is built from 14 residues. The CDR3 protein is CASSPGVHGTEAFF. In DNA form, the CDR3 reads TGTGCCAGCAGCCCGGGGGTTCATGGCACTGAAGCTTTCTTT.

This chain uses TRBV29-1 with TRBJ2-1; D possibly corresponds to TRBD2 (5 bases). This CDR3 is built from 15 residues. The germline CDR1 and CDR2 sequences are SQVTM and ANQGSEA. Between the trimmed V and J ends, which lost 6 bases and 0 bases, there was a span of 15 bases. DNA for the CDR3: TGCAGCGTCGAGGGCTCTAGCCGCTCCTACAATGAGCAGTTCTTC. Amino acids: CSVEGSSRSYNEQFF.

The chain employs TRBV7-9 and TRBJ2-7; no clear D gene. Trimming removed 2 bases from V and 0 bases from J, with 5 bases in between. This CDR3 has 13 residues. Germline V lookup: CDR1 SEHNR, CDR2 FQNEAQ (reference sequence). CDR3 coding DNA: TGTGCCAGCAGCTTACAGGCCTCCTACGAGCAGTACTTC. Protein: CASSLQASYEQYF.

The V gene is TRBV5-1, the J gene TRBJ1-2; no firm D call. From germline, CDR1 is SGHRS and CDR2 YFSETQ. The V end was cut by 3 bases, the J end by 1 base, with 4 bases between. This CDR3 is 12 amino acids long. The CDR3 spells CASSYSNYGYTF. CDR3 sequence (DNA): TGCGCCAGCAGCTACAGTAACTATGGCTACACCTTC.

The CDR3 sequence: CASSKGLAGLVQETQYF. CDR3 coding DNA: TGCGCCAGCAGCAAGGGACTAGCGGGATTAGTTCAAGAGACCCAGTACTTC. The J gene is TRBJ2-5, the V gene TRBV5-1; 13 bases fit TRBD2. This CDR3 is 17 amino acids long. Per the germline V gene, CDR1 is SGHRS and CDR2 is YFSETQ. Losses at the gene ends were 4 bases for V and 2 bases for J; bases not matched to a gene: 8.

The chain employs TRBV6-5 and TRBJ1-2; 8 nucleotides line up with TRBD1. The length of the CDR3 is 15 residues. V trimming: 6 bases; J trimming: 7 bases; junction bases outside the gene matches: 13. The germline CDR1 and CDR2 sequences are MNHEY and SVGAGI. CDR3 residues: CASRPQFDRGSGYTF. DNA for the CDR3: TGTGCCAGCAGGCCCCAATTCGACAGGGGCAGTGGCTACACCTTC.

The chain is built from TRBV4-3 and TRBJ1-4; unclear D gene. The CDR3 runs 15 residues. The V and J ends lost 11 bases and 0 bases respectively, with 16 bases between them. CDR1 and CDR2 (germline): LGHNA, YSLEER. The chain's CDR3 is CASSWELATNEKLFF. CDR3 in DNA: TGCGCCTCTTCTTGGGAGTTAGCAACTAATGAAAAACTGTTTTTT.

V is TRBV27 and J is TRBJ2-6; tentative D call: TRBD1 (6 bases). Germline assignment: CDR1 MNHEY and CDR2 SMNVEV (reference sequence). There are 15 residues in the CDR3. Trimming shortened V by 4 bases and J by 4 bases, and 11 bases separated the two germline ends. Written as DNA, the CDR3 is TGTGCCAGCAGTTCGATGGGGGCAGGGGCCAACGTCCTGACTTTC. It codes for CASSSMGAGANVLTF.

CDR3 sequence: CASSALTGGSEAFF. CDR3 nucleotides: TGTGCCAGCAGCGCCCTGACAGGGGGGTCTGAAGCTTTCTTT. This chain joins TRBV9 and TRBJ1-1; 9 bases are shared with TRBD1. CDR1 is SGDLS and CDR2 is YYNGEE in the germline V gene. The CDR3 extends over 14 amino acids. Losses at the gene ends were 3 bases for V and 6 bases for J; bases not matched to a gene: 6.

The rearrangement uses TRBV6-2 or TRBV6-3 and TRBJ2-7; TRBD2 matches 10 bases. Germline V gene lookup returns CDR1 MNHEY and CDR2 SVGEGT. The ends lost 5 bases at V and 2 bases at J; junction bases unmatched: 9. The CDR3 is 16 amino acids. The CDR3 region is CASSPPSGRDTYEQYF. The CDR3 nucleotides read TGTGCCAGCAGTCCCCCCAGCGGGAGGGATACCTACGAGCAGTACTTC.

This clone was seen only a few times. The chain is built from TRBV20-1 and TRBJ2-7, with D possibly TRBD1 on 5 matching bases. The length of the CDR3 is 13 residues. The germline gives CDR1 DFQATT, CDR2 SNEGSKA (reference sequence). Trimming removed 3 bases at V and 5 bases at J, with 14 bases between. CDR3 sequence (DNA): TGCAGTGCTAGTGATGCAGGGCCGGACGAGCAGTACTTC. Translation: CSASDAGPDEQYF.

This chain joins TRBV3-1 (or the pseudogene TRBV3-2) and TRBJ2-5; 10 bases map to TRBD2. Trimming cost V 1 base and J 0 bases; bases outside gene matches: 11. The CDR3 is 19 amino acids. CDR1 is LGHDT, CDR2 YNNKEL, per germline (reference sequence). The CDR3 protein is CASSQVWEPSGRHQETQYF. CDR3 DNA: TGTGCCAGCAGCCAAGTCTGGGAACCTAGCGGGAGACACCAAGAGACCCAGTACTTC.

The rearrangement links TRBV6-5 to TRBJ2-7; 7 positions match TRBD1. The CDR3 is made up of 14 amino acids. The ends lost 7 bases at V and 3 bases at J; junction bases unmatched: 9. Germline V lookup: CDR1 MNHEY, CDR2 SVGAGI. The CDR3 nucleotides are TGTGCCAGCAAAAGGGGGCCACTTGGCTACGAGCAGTACTTC. Translated: CASKRGPLGYEQYF.

The genes are TRBV2 and TRBJ2-3; no reliable D call. Per the germline V gene, CDR1 is SNHLY and CDR2 is FYNNEI. CDR3 length: 12 amino acids. Trimming cost V 4 bases and J 3 bases, with 5 bases left between them. DNA of the CDR3: TGTGCCAGCAGTGCCGAGACAGATACGCAGTATTTT. Translation gives CASSAETDTQYF.

V gene TRBV10-3 combines with J gene TRBJ1-5; 8 bases agree with TRBD1. This CDR3 region has 14 residues. The J segment lost 6 bases and the V segment lost 10 bases, leaving 11 bases of the junction unmatched. Germline V gene lookup returns CDR1 ENHRY and CDR2 SYGVKD. The CDR3 DNA reads TGTGCCACCGCCCGCCAGGGGGCATCTCAGCCCCAGCATTTT. This codes for CATARQGASQPQHF.

This clone was recorded once. The chain couples TRBV24-1 to TRBJ2-5; 7 positions match TRBD1. This CDR3 contains 16 residues. The germline gives CDR1 KGHDR, CDR2 SFDVKD. Trimming took 6 bases from V and 4 from J; bases not matched to a gene: 13. The CDR3 here is CATSTSTGAPVETQYF. For the CDR3, the DNA is TGTGCCACCAGTACGTCCACAGGGGCTCCGGTAGAGACCCAGTACTTC.

The V gene is TRBV7-2, the J gene TRBJ2-1; TRBD2 matches 7 bases. Germline CDR1 and CDR2: SGHTA and FQGNSA. Trimming removed 3 bases from V and 4 bases from J; junction bases left unmatched: 3. The CDR3 is made up of 14 amino acids. CDR3 residues: CASSFSGGYNEQFF. The CDR3 DNA follows: TGTGCCAGCAGCTTTTCGGGAGGATACAATGAGCAGTTCTTC.

J is TRBJ2-5 and V is TRBV2, with D possibly TRBD2 on 7 matching bases. CDR1 and CDR2 (germline): SNHLY, FYNNEI. The ends were cut back, 8 bases at V and 2 bases at J, with 18 bases in the middle. CDR3 size: 15 residues. The CDR3 DNA is TGTGCCAGCTGCAGGTGGGCGGGGGCACAAGAGACCCAGTACTTC. Protein sequence: CASCRWAGAQETQYF.

The chain has TRBV3-1 (or the pseudogene TRBV3-2) and TRBJ2-2; no clear D gene. The V end lost 3 bases, the J end lost 0 bases, and 5 bases lay between the germline ends. Germline lookup yields CDR1 LGHDT and CDR2 YNNKEL (reference sequence). The CDR3 totals 14 residues. The CDR3 nucleotides are TGTGCCAGCAGCCAGACTGCGAACACCGGGGAGCTGTTTTTT. Translation gives CASSQTANTGELFF.

The rearrangement uses TRBV27 and TRBJ2-1; D not certain. The germline V gene encodes CDR1 MNHEY and CDR2 SMNVEV (reference sequence). The CDR3 runs to 15 residues. Trimming stripped 0 bases from V and 4 bases from J, with 10 bases between. The CDR3 is CASSLSITGYNEQFF. The CDR3, as DNA: TGTGCCAGCAGTTTATCTATCACCGGGTACAATGAGCAGTTCTTC.

V usage is TRBV5-4 and J usage is TRBJ2-1, with 7 bases fitting TRBD1. There are 14 residues in the CDR3. The V gene's germline CDR1 is SGHNT and CDR2 YYREEE (reference sequence). Unmatched junction bases numbered 0, after V lost 0 bases and J lost 3 bases. CDR3 coding DNA: TGTGCCAGCAGCTTGGGACAGGGCTACAATGAGCAGTTCTTC. This codes for CASSLGQGYNEQFF.

V and J are TRBV7-2 and TRBJ2-1, with D possibly being TRBD2 (5 bases). With 1 base removed from V and 14 bases from J, the gap between germline ends came to 18 bases. Germline CDR1 is SGHTA and CDR2 is FQGNSA. The CDR3 spans 14 residues. The CDR3 DNA follows: TGTGCCAGCAGCTTAGTAATGTCCCTAGCCGGTGAGTTCTTC. Translation: CASSLVMSLAGEFF.

V gene TRBV9 combines with J gene TRBJ2-1, with 11 bases that match TRBD2. In germline, CDR1 is SGDLS, CDR2 YYNGEE. This CDR3 is 16 amino acids long. After removal of 2 bases from V and 4 bases from J, the junction contained 5 bases not matched to a gene. In DNA, the CDR3 is TGTGCCAGCAGCGTTGCGGGACTAGCGGAATACAATGAGCAGTTCTTC. Protein product: CASSVAGLAEYNEQFF.

This chain connects TRBV9 to TRBJ2-5, with D possibly being TRBD2 (6 bases). CDR1 SGDLS and CDR2 YYNGEE come from the germline V gene. V shed 2 bases and J shed 2 bases, with 13 bases lying between them. The CDR3 is 15 residues long. For the CDR3, the DNA is TGTGCCAGCAGCGTGCGGGACGGTGCTCAAGAGACCCAGTACTTC. Translation: CASSVRDGAQETQYF.

V gene TRBV19 combines with J gene TRBJ1-4, with D possibly TRBD1 on 5 matching bases. V was trimmed by 9 bases and J by 8 bases, leaving 19 bases between them. This CDR3 is built from 14 residues. Per the germline V gene, CDR1 is LNHDA and CDR2 is SQIVND (reference sequence). CDR3 protein: CASSIAGLGEKLFF. CDR3 nucleotides: TGTGCCAGCTCTATTGCAGGGTTGGGGGAAAAACTGTTTTTT.